These 15 T cell receptor beta chains came from one sample sequenced in a study of T cell repertoires in ileal Crohn's disease. Sequenced by immunoSEQ multiplex PCR; TCRdb stores in-frame clones only, minus some. The profile covers approximately 13,000 clones, with less than 85% appearing a single time and over 4.5% taken by the ten largest. Sequencing used ileal tissue. The receptors were sampled from an adult with Crohn's disease.

This clone occurred once. The chain employs TRBV5-1 and TRBJ2-1, with 10 bases that match TRBD2. V shed 1 base, J shed 10 bases, and the junction held 8 bases outside the gene matches. The V gene's germline CDR1 is SGHRS and CDR2 YFSETQ. This CDR3 has 15 residues. CDR3 DNA: TGCGCCAGCAGCTTGTCCCTAGCGGGGGAAGGGGAGCAGTTCTTC. Translation gives CASSLSLAGEGEQFF.

DNA of the CDR3: TGCGCCAGCAGCCCCCGGGACACAGATACGCAGTATTTT. As protein: CASSPRDTDTQYF. This chain joins TRBV5-1 and TRBJ2-3, with TRBD2 as a possible D gene (5 bases). This CDR3 spans 13 amino acids. Germline V gene lookup returns CDR1 SGHRS and CDR2 YFSETQ. V lost 4 bases and J 2 bases, leaving 8 bases between the germline ends.

The J gene is TRBJ1-1, the V gene TRBV6-5, with 8 nucleotides matching TRBD1. There are 14 residues in the CDR3. The trim removed 2 bases at V and 7 bases at J, leaving 6 bases unmatched. The germline CDR1 and CDR2 sequences are MNHEY and SVGAGI. The CDR3 here is CASSYTLGQGEAFF. CDR3 DNA: TGTGCCAGCAGTTACACCCTCGGACAGGGTGAAGCTTTCTTT.

V and J are TRBV7-6 and TRBJ1-1; D is possibly TRBD1 (5 bases). The length of the CDR3 is 14 residues. V lost 4 bases and J lost 1, with 10 bases in between. Germline assignment: CDR1 SGHVS and CDR2 FNYEAQ. The CDR3, as DNA: TGTGCCAGCAGCTCCGGGACGGGGAACACTGAAGCTTTCTTT. It specifies CASSSGTGNTEAFF.

The gene calls are TRBV4-2 and TRBJ2-3; 9 bases map to TRBD2. The V and J ends lost 1 base and 5 bases, in that order; junction bases with no gene match: 7. The CDR3 extends over 16 amino acids. Germline V CDR1 and CDR2: LGHNA, YNFKEQ. CDR3: CASSQVSSGVRDTQYF. The CDR3 bases are TGTGCCAGCAGCCAAGTATCTAGCGGGGTAAGAGATACGCAGTATTTT.

V is TRBV6-1 and J is TRBJ2-7; no firm D call. This CDR3 comprises 14 residues. V lost 4 bases to trimming and J lost 3 bases, with 13 bases between them. Germline V gene lookup returns CDR1 MNHNS and CDR2 SASEGT. The CDR3 nucleotides read TGTGCCAGCAGTGTGGTGCCCCTGAACTACGAGCAGTACTTC. Its translation: CASSVVPLNYEQYF.

The rearrangement joins TRBV28 to TRBJ2-6; D call uncertain. Germline V CDR1 and CDR2: MDHEN, SYDVKM. CDR3 length equals 16 residues. V gave up 2 bases and J gave up 0 bases, with 8 bases separating them. The CDR3 DNA reads TGTGCCAGCAGTTTACGGGCAGTCTCTGGGGCCAACGTCCTGACTTTC. This codes for CASSLRAVSGANVLTF.

This clone is a singleton in its sample. The chain carries TRBV7-3 and TRBJ1-2; D is unclear. V gave up 3 bases and J gave up 6 bases, with 5 bases separating them. Germline V gene data show CDR1 as SGHTA and CDR2 as FQGTGA. The CDR3 is made up of 11 amino acids. The CDR3 spells CASSFFNGYTF. The DNA for the CDR3 is TGTGCCAGCAGCTTCTTCAATGGCTACACCTTC.

In its sample, this clone ranks as medium-sized. The chain employs TRBV7-2 and TRBJ2-1; weak D call: TRBD2 (6 bases). Germline CDR1 reads SGHTA; CDR2 reads FQGNSA. The germline V and J ends were trimmed by 5 bases and 2 bases, with 16 bases remaining between them. The CDR3 spans 16 residues. The CDR3 region has the DNA TGTGCCAGCAGCGAGCTCTCCGGGACTGCCTACAATGAGCAGTTCTTC. It encodes CASSELSGTAYNEQFF.

This chain uses TRBV6-1 with TRBJ1-6, with 10 positions matching TRBD1. Germline loops: CDR1 MNHNS, CDR2 SASEGT. With 7 bases clipped from V and 8 bases from J, the junction kept 8 bases outside the gene matches. The CDR3 totals 15 residues. CDR3 nucleotides: TGTGCCAGCATTTGGACAGGGGGTAGGGATTCACCCCTCCACTTT. Amino acids: CASIWTGGRDSPLHF.

The chain uses TRBV5-4 and TRBJ2-2; either TRBD1 or TRBD2 may supply D (5 bases each). The V and J ends lost 2 bases and 0 bases respectively, with 11 bases between them. There are 16 residues in the CDR3. Germline CDR1 SGHNT, CDR2 YYREEE (reference sequence). The CDR3 protein is CASSFAGTSNTGELFF. CDR3 DNA sequence: TGTGCCAGCAGCTTCGCAGGGACCTCGAACACCGGGGAGCTGTTTTTT.

The chain recombines TRBV5-8 with TRBJ2-5; D gene unclear. Trimming removed 0 bases at V and 6 bases at J, with 9 bases between. The germline V gene has CDR1 SGHTS and CDR2 YDEGEE. This CDR3 has 13 residues. The CDR3 nucleotides are TGTGCCAGCAGCTTGGATGGGCCGAAGACCCAGTACTTC. Amino acids: CASSLDGPKTQYF.

This sequence joins TRBV19 and TRBJ2-7, with 9 bases aligning to TRBD1. The ends lost 6 bases at V and 6 bases at J; junction bases unmatched: 9. The length of the CDR3 is 14 residues. Germline lookup yields CDR1 LNHDA and CDR2 SQIVND (reference sequence). CDR3 sequence reads: CASRPGTGTREQYF. The CDR3 DNA reads TGTGCCAGTAGACCCGGGACAGGGACTCGCGAGCAGTACTTC.

The chain uses TRBV18 and TRBJ1-4; D gene uncertain. The V end was cut by 10 bases, the J end by 8 bases, with 14 bases between. The CDR3 contains 12 residues. The germline V gene has CDR1 KGHSH and CDR2 LQKENI. DNA for the CDR3: TGTGCCACCAACGCCGATGGCGAAAAACTGTTTTTT. Its translation is CATNADGEKLFF.

The chain couples TRBV27 to TRBJ1-1, with 12 positions matching TRBD1. The junction had 10 bases not matched to a gene; V was cut back by 9 bases and J by 11 bases. CDR3 length: 13 amino acids. Germline V CDR1 and CDR2: MNHEY, SMNVEV (reference sequence). The CDR3 reads CASSGTGGISAFF. As DNA, the CDR3 is TGTGCCAGTTCCGGGACAGGGGGCATATCGGCTTTCTTT.